Below, 17 T cell receptor beta chains from the same sample are listed, as sequenced in a study of blood T cell repertoires in COVID-19. TCRdb's table, derived via immunoSEQ multiplex PCR, lists solely in-frame clones and lacks some. This sample yields about 150,000 clones, of which more than 85% are seen a single time; 2.5% to 3% belongs to the top ten. The source material was peripheral blood. The origin of the receptors is a woman at least 80 years old with COVID-19, enrolled during active disease.

This clone was detected only a few times. Other DNA variants within this sample encode the same CDR3. The gene calls are TRBV7-9 and TRBJ2-1; no definite D call. V lost 3 bases and J 0 bases, leaving 12 bases between the germline ends. The CDR3 is made up of 16 amino acids. Germline V CDR1 and CDR2: SEHNR, FQNEAQ (reference sequence). CDR3 in DNA: TGTGCCAGCAGCTTCTTCTCCCTGAGCTCCTACAATGAGCAGTTCTTC. Its protein product is CASSFFSLSSYNEQFF.

The rearrangement uses TRBV5-1 and TRBJ2-3; D unresolved. The CDR3 is 14 amino acids. V lost 5 bases and J 4 bases, leaving 14 bases between the germline ends. Germline CDR1 SGHRS, CDR2 YFSETQ. In DNA form, the CDR3 reads TGCGCCAGCAGGACGGCGTTCGCGGCAGATACGCAGTATTTT. This sequence encodes CASRTAFAADTQYF.

The chain carries TRBV5-1 and TRBJ2-5; 10 bases agree with TRBD2. CDR1 is SGHRS, CDR2 YFSETQ, per germline. The CDR3 has 16 amino acids. V trimming: 4 bases; J trimming: 2 bases; junction bases outside the gene matches: 8. The CDR3 spells CASSARLAGTQETQYF. DNA of the CDR3: TGCGCCAGCAGCGCAAGACTAGCGGGTACTCAAGAGACCCAGTACTTC.

The J gene is TRBJ2-1, the V gene TRBV19; 8 bases line up with TRBD1. Germline assignment: CDR1 LNHDA and CDR2 SQIVND (reference sequence). Trimming at V came to 6 bases and at J to 4 bases, leaving 8 bases not matched to a gene. The CDR3 is made up of 15 amino acids. CDR3 region: CASSARGPKYNEQFF. The CDR3 DNA follows: TGTGCCAGTAGCGCCAGGGGGCCGAAATACAATGAGCAGTTCTTC.

The chain links TRBV9 to TRBJ2-1, with 8 bases fitting TRBD2. With V trimmed by 2 bases and J by 7 bases, 8 bases remained unmatched. The CDR3 contains 15 residues. The germline CDR1 and CDR2 sequences are SGDLS and YYNGEE. The CDR3 nucleotides read TGTGCCAGCAGCGTTGGCCCGACTAGCGTTAATGAGCAGTTCTTC. Residues: CASSVGPTSVNEQFF.

This clone was counted once. This sequence joins TRBV27 and TRBJ2-3, with TRBD2 matching over 9 bases. V shed 2 bases and J 5 bases; nucleotides not matched to a gene: 5. The V gene's germline CDR1 is MNHEY and CDR2 SMNVEV (reference sequence). The CDR3 contains 15 residues. Written as DNA, the CDR3 is TGTGCCAGCAGTTTAGTAGCGGGAGTTCTAGATACGCAGTATTTT. It codes for CASSLVAGVLDTQYF.

Only a few counts were recorded for this clone. The V call is TRBV4-3, the J call TRBJ1-2; D ambiguous. The V and J ends lost 0 bases and 8 bases respectively, with 16 bases between them. The CDR3 is made up of 15 amino acids. Germline V lookup: CDR1 LGHNA, CDR2 YSLEER. The CDR3 reads CASSQEVSSRRGYTF. Here the CDR3 DNA reads TGCGCCAGCAGCCAAGAAGTTTCGAGTCGGAGGGGCTACACCTTC.

The chain couples TRBV18 to TRBJ1-1; D may be TRBD1 (6 bases). The CDR3 has 15 amino acids. Trimming removed 3 bases from V and 7 bases from J, with 18 bases in between. Germline CDR1 reads KGHSH; CDR2 reads LQKENI. DNA of the CDR3: TGTGCCAGCTCACCCACCAAGGGGGAGGGCAGTGAAGCTTTCTTT. It translates to CASSPTKGEGSEAFF.

This rearrangement joins TRBV7-8 to TRBJ2-1; TRBD2 matches 10 bases. CDR3 length: 19 residues. The V gene end was trimmed by 4 bases and the J gene end by 4 bases; junction bases not matched to a gene: 16. Germline values: CDR1 SGHVS, CDR2 FQNEAQ. CDR3 protein: CASSSRLSPTSGSYNEQFF. Here the CDR3 DNA reads TGTGCCAGCAGCTCCCGTTTGAGTCCGACTAGCGGGTCATACAATGAGCAGTTCTTC.

This clone was picked up one time. The CDR3 DNA is TGTGCCAGCAGGGCGGGACAGGCTGGAAACACCATATATTTT. Its translation is CASRAGQAGNTIYF. J is TRBJ1-3 and V is TRBV2, with 8 bases fitting TRBD1. V shed 6 bases and J 2 bases; nucleotides not matched to a gene: 3. The germline V gene has CDR1 SNHLY and CDR2 FYNNEI. CDR3 length equals 14 residues.

This chain uses TRBV19 with TRBJ2-5; the match to TRBD1 covers 7 bases. Germline V gene data show CDR1 as LNHDA and CDR2 as SQIVND (reference sequence). Losses at the gene ends were 2 bases for V and 4 bases for J; bases not matched to a gene: 7. The CDR3 contains 15 residues. The CDR3 DNA sequence: TGTGCCAGTAGTATAAACAGGGGAGCTATAGAGACCCAGTACTTC. Translating it yields CASSINRGAIETQYF.

The chain joins TRBV5-1 to TRBJ2-2; tentative D call: TRBD2 (6 bases). Germline values: CDR1 SGHRS, CDR2 YFSETQ. The V end lost 4 bases, the J end lost 8 bases, and 9 bases lay between the germline ends. CDR3 size: 12 residues. The CDR3 nucleotides are TGCGCCAGCAGCCCCGGGACTGGGGAGCTGTTTTTT. Translation: CASSPGTGELFF. Together with reference TRBV5-1 and TRBJ2-2, the CDR3 gives the full variable domain: KAGVTQTPRYLIKTRGQQVTLSCSPISGHRSVSWYQQTPGQGLQFLFEYFSETQRNKGNFPGRFSGRQFSNSRSEMNVSTLELGDSALYLCASSPGTGELFFGEGSRLTVL.

The gene calls are TRBV7-2 and TRBJ2-7, with a tentative D call TRBD2 (6 bases). V was clipped by 0 bases and J by 2 bases, with 14 bases between them. Germline lookup yields CDR1 SGHTA and CDR2 FQGNSA. The CDR3 totals 16 residues. CDR3 amino acids: CASSLAAAGSAYEQYF. As DNA, the CDR3 is TGTGCCAGCAGCTTAGCGGCCGCGGGGTCTGCCTACGAGCAGTACTTC.

V and J are TRBV11-2 and TRBJ2-1; 8 nucleotides agree with TRBD1. The junction had 11 bases not matched to a gene; V was cut back by 6 bases and J by 7 bases. Germline loops: CDR1 SGHAT, CDR2 FQNNGV. The CDR3 has 15 residues. CDR3 bases: TGTGCCAGCAGGGCTACAGGGGGTTTGGGTAATGAGCAGTTCTTC. It codes for CASRATGGLGNEQFF.

The V and J genes are TRBV19 and TRBJ1-1; TRBD1 aligns across 8 bases. The germline CDR1 and CDR2 sequences are LNHDA and SQIVND (reference sequence). This CDR3 has 14 residues. V was pared by 5 bases and J by 4 bases, with 6 bases of the junction left unmatched. This CDR3 is CASSAGQGSTEAFF. The CDR3 DNA reads as TGTGCCAGTAGTGCCGGACAGGGAAGCACTGAAGCTTTCTTT.

J is TRBJ2-7 and V is TRBV28, with a possible D match to TRBD1 (5 bases). Germline CDR1 MDHEN, CDR2 SYDVKM. This CDR3 spans 15 amino acids. V gave up 6 bases and J gave up 1 base, with 16 bases separating them. CDR3 loop: CASRNQGTGSYEQYF. The CDR3 nucleotides are TGTGCCAGCAGGAACCAGGGAACCGGTTCCTACGAGCAGTACTTC. Full variable domain (outside the CDR3, taken from reference TRBV28 and TRBJ2-7): DVKVTQSSRYLVKRTGEKVFLECVQDMDHENMFWYRQDPGLGLRLIYFSYDVKMKEKGDIPEGYSVSREKKERFSLILESASTNQTSMYLCASRNQGTGSYEQYFGPGTRLTVT.

This chain links TRBV3-1 (or the pseudogene TRBV3-2) with TRBJ1-5, with D unresolved. The CDR3 is made up of 13 amino acids. Germline V gene data show CDR1 as LGHDT and CDR2 as YNNKEL (reference sequence). V lost 4 bases, J lost 5 bases, and 9 bases lay in between. The CDR3 nucleotides read TGTGCCAGCAGCCGACCGGGATATCAGCCCCAGCATTTT. Its protein is CASSRPGYQPQHF.